This T cell receptor beta chain was sequenced in a study of neurological immune-mediated disorders. This CDR3 comprises 12 residues. Germline CDR1 DFQATT, CDR2 SNEGSKA (reference sequence). In this sample, this clonotype turned up many times. The junction departs from the called germline gene at one end, perhaps through a read error. Over 200 million TCR-beta sequences, together covering 15-18 subjects, were produced by every individual sequencing run that was carried out. TCRdb used MiXCR to reprocess the 5' RACE reads, holding one entry per CDR3 protein. The sample shows tens of thousands of distinct CDR3 sequences, about 4% of them seen only once.

The chain combines TRBV20-1 with TRBJ2-7; weak D call: TRBD2 (6 bases). The origin of this receptor is a man younger than 40 with multiple sclerosis. The specimen was PBMCs. CDR3 nucleotide sequence: TGCAGTGCTGGAGATAGGACTAACGAGCAGTACTTC. It codes for CSAGDRTNEQYF.